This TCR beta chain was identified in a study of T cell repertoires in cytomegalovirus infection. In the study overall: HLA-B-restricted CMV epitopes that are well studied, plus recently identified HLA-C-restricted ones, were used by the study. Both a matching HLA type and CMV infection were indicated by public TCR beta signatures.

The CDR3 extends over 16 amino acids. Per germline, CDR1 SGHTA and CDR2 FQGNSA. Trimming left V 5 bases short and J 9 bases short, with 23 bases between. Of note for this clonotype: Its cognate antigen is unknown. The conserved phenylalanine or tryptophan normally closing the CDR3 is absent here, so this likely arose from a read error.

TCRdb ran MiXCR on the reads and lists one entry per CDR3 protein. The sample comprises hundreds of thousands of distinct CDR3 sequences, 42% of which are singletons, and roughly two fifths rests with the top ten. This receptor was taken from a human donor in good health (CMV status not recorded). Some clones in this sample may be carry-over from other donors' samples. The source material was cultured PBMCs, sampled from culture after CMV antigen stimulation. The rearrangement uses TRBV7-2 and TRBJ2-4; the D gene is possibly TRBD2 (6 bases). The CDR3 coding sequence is TGTGCCAGCAGCCCCGCCCGGGGAGGCCGGGTTACCATTCAGTACTAC. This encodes CASSPARGGRVTIQYY.